The 26 T cell receptor beta chains given below trace back to one sample, sequenced in a study of cytomegalovirus exposure and HLA in healthy donors. PCR was performed using 60 Vbeta and 13 Jbeta primers. This table comes from immunoSEQ multiplex PCR, and its TCRdb copy is limited to in-frame clones, with some not included. The repertoire holds more than 65,000 clones, with about 74% as singletons. The material sequenced was PBMCs. The receptor set was obtained from a woman aged 55-75 years in good health and CMV-seropositive.

V gene TRBV9 combines with J gene TRBJ1-2; 10 nucleotides line up with TRBD1. V was clipped by 2 bases and J by 1 base; unmatched bases: 5. Germline CDR1 and CDR2: SGDLS and YYNGEE. This CDR3 contains 16 residues. This CDR3 reads CASSVRGQGDNYGYTF. The CDR3 DNA reads as TGTGCCAGCAGCGTCCGAGGACAGGGGGATAACTATGGCTACACCTTC.

The chain recombines TRBV7-9 with TRBJ2-7; a weak D match, TRBD1 (6 bases). The CDR3 sequence is 16 residues long. Trimming removed 3 bases from V and 0 bases from J, with 15 bases in between. Germline V gene lookup returns CDR1 SEHNR and CDR2 FQNEAQ (reference sequence). The CDR3 DNA is TGTGCCAGCAGCTTGGCAGGGACAATGAGCTCCTACGAGCAGTACTTC. Its protein is CASSLAGTMSSYEQYF.

V usage is TRBV19 and J usage is TRBJ1-1; 9 nucleotides align to TRBD1. CDR3 size: 14 residues. The junction had 5 bases not matched to a gene; V was cut back by 5 bases and J by 4 bases. Germline loops: CDR1 LNHDA, CDR2 SQIVND (reference sequence). CDR3 protein: CASSAGTGTTEAFF. In DNA, the CDR3 is TGTGCCAGTAGTGCCGGGACAGGGACCACTGAAGCTTTCTTT. Complete variable domain (other parts from reference TRBV19 and TRBJ1-1): DGGITQSPKYLFRKEGQNVTLSCEQNLNHDAMYWYRQDPGQGLRLIYYSQIVNDFQKGDIAEGYSVSREKKESFPLTVTSAQKNPTAFYLCASSAGTGTTEAFFGQGTRLTVV.

The chain recombines TRBV30 with TRBJ1-6; TRBD1 might be the D (6 bases). CDR1 is GTSNPN and CDR2 is SVGIG in the germline V gene (reference sequence). The CDR3 has 15 residues. V was shortened by 4 bases and J by 10 bases, with 20 bases between the two germline ends. The CDR3 is CAWNTRAGAGSPLHF. CDR3 DNA sequence: TGTGCCTGGAACACCCGGGCGGGGGCTGGCTCACCCCTCCACTTT.

The chain combines TRBV30 with TRBJ2-1; D is possibly TRBD2 (5 bases). V lost 4 bases to trimming and J lost 3 bases, with 22 bases between them. Germline CDR1 is GTSNPN and CDR2 is SVGIG (reference sequence). This CDR3 is built from 17 residues. The CDR3 spells CAWMPRTLTGGYNEQFF. CDR3 sequence (DNA): TGTGCCTGGATGCCCCGCACCCTAACCGGAGGCTACAATGAGCAGTTCTTC.

The chain uses TRBV9 and TRBJ2-3, with 7 bases identical to TRBD2. CDR1 is SGDLS and CDR2 is YYNGEE in the germline V gene. CDR3 length: 16 residues. The J segment lost 6 bases and the V segment lost 0 bases, leaving 10 bases of the junction unmatched. The CDR3 DNA follows: TGTGCCAGCAGCGTAGCCAGCGGGATTGCAGGGGATACGCAGTATTTT. Protein sequence: CASSVASGIAGDTQYF.

This clone occurred once. The gene calls are TRBV7-9 and TRBJ2-5; 11 nucleotides agree with TRBD2. The CDR3 spans 15 residues. Per the germline V gene, CDR1 is SEHNR and CDR2 is FQNEAQ (reference sequence). Trimming removed 5 bases from V and 5 bases from J; junction bases left unmatched: 7. The CDR3 DNA sequence: TGTGCCAGCAGCGGTACTAGCGGGGGAGGGGAGACCCAGTACTTC. This translates into CASSGTSGGGETQYF.

This clone was counted once. The rearrangement joins TRBV7-2 to TRBJ1-3; weak D call: TRBD1 (6 bases). The CDR3 has 14 residues. The ends were cut back, 5 bases at V and 2 bases at J, with 10 bases in the middle. The germline V gene has CDR1 SGHTA and CDR2 FQGNSA. The CDR3 DNA reads as TGTGCCAGCAGCGCAGGGGAAGCTGGAAACACCATATATTTT. As protein: CASSAGEAGNTIYF.

V gene TRBV5-1 combines with J gene TRBJ2-1; 10 positions match TRBD2. With V trimmed by 6 bases and J by 4 bases, 7 bases remained unmatched. CDR1 and CDR2 (germline): SGHRS, YFSETQ. The CDR3 has 15 amino acids. CDR3 coding DNA: TGCGCCAGCACAGCAGGGGGACTAGCGTACAATGAGCAGTTCTTC. Its translation: CASTAGGLAYNEQFF.

The V call is TRBV6-6, the J call TRBJ1-1; D not resolved. In germline, CDR1 is MNHNY, CDR2 SVGAGI (reference sequence). This CDR3 is built from 12 residues. The ends were cut back, 0 bases at V and 7 bases at J, with 6 bases in the middle. The chain's CDR3 is CASSYSNGEAFF. The CDR3 nucleotides are TGTGCCAGCAGTTACTCGAACGGTGAAGCTTTCTTT.

V usage is TRBV14 and J usage is TRBJ2-1; no clear D gene. V was cut by 4 bases and J by 0 bases, with 7 bases left in between. CDR3 length equals 14 residues. CDR1 and CDR2 from the germline V gene are SGHDN and FVKESK. The CDR3 DNA reads TGTGCCAGCAGCCGCGGTGGCTCCTACAATGAGCAGTTCTTC. Protein: CASSRGGSYNEQFF.

This clone showed up just once. The chain links TRBV20-1 to TRBJ1-2; perhaps TRBD1 as D (5 bases). CDR3 length equals 11 residues. Trimming left V 2 bases short and J 4 bases short, with 5 bases between. Germline V gives CDR1 DFQATT, CDR2 SNEGSKA (reference sequence). CDR3 in amino acids: CSARQGYGYTF. DNA of the CDR3: TGCAGTGCTAGACAGGGCTATGGCTACACCTTC.

The genes are TRBV30 and TRBJ1-2; TRBD1 agrees at 7 bases. Losses at the gene ends were 8 bases for V and 0 bases for J; bases not matched to a gene: 9. The CDR3 is 14 amino acids. The germline CDR1 and CDR2 sequences are GTSNPN and SVGIG (reference sequence). The CDR3: CAGRGGDANYGYTF. The CDR3 nucleotides are TGTGCCGGAAGAGGGGGCGATGCTAACTATGGCTACACCTTC.

V is TRBV6-1 and J is TRBJ2-3; TRBD2 matches at 10 bases. The V and J ends lost 6 bases and 2 bases, in that order; junction bases with no gene match: 5. CDR1 MNHNS and CDR2 SASEGT come from the germline V gene. The CDR3 spans 15 residues. DNA for the CDR3: TGTGCCAGCAGGGACCTAGCGGGGGACACAGATACGCAGTATTTT. Its translation is CASRDLAGDTDTQYF.

J is TRBJ1-2 and V is TRBV30; D is possibly TRBD1 (5 bases). CDR1 is GTSNPN, CDR2 SVGIG, per germline (reference sequence). This CDR3 comprises 13 residues. V lost 2 bases, J lost 7 bases, and 14 bases lay in between. The DNA of the CDR3 is TGTGCCTGGAGTACCGGGCAGGGAGGTGGCTACACCTTC. It encodes CAWSTGQGGGYTF.

This clone was counted between two and nine times. The V gene is TRBV12-5, the J gene TRBJ1-1, with D uncertain. Trimming removed 1 base at V and 4 bases at J, with 7 bases between. Germline V gene data show CDR1 as LGHNT and CDR2 as FRNRAP. This CDR3 is built from 13 residues. The CDR3 reads CASGLEGGTEAFF. Written as DNA, the CDR3 is TGTGCTAGTGGTTTGGAAGGAGGCACTGAAGCTTTCTTT.

This clone was observed a handful of times. V and J are TRBV5-1 and TRBJ2-2; D might be TRBD1 (5 bases). The V end lost 7 bases, the J end lost 2 bases, and 12 bases lay between the germline ends. CDR1 SGHRS and CDR2 YFSETQ come from the germline V gene. CDR3 length: 14 residues. Written as DNA, the CDR3 is TGCGCCAGCTCCGGACAAACTAACACCGGGGAGCTGTTTTTT. Protein sequence: CASSGQTNTGELFF.

V gene TRBV6-5 combines with J gene TRBJ2-2; D is possibly TRBD1 (5 bases). This CDR3 has 14 residues. Germline V CDR1 and CDR2: MNHEY, SVGAGI. The V and J ends lost 0 bases and 4 bases respectively, with 6 bases between them. In nucleotides, the CDR3 is TGTGCCAGCAGTTACTCTACAGGCACCGGGGAGCTGTTTTTT. Translating it yields CASSYSTGTGELFF.

The chain couples TRBV7-2 to TRBJ2-1; 7 nucleotides align to TRBD2. Germline values: CDR1 SGHTA, CDR2 FQGNSA. The CDR3 has 15 amino acids. Germline trimming cut 3 bases from V and 0 bases from J; bases unmatched to any gene: 2. CDR3: CASSLGGYSYNEQFF. The CDR3 DNA reads as TGTGCCAGCAGCTTGGGGGGGTACTCCTACAATGAGCAGTTCTTC.

The chain uses TRBV4-1 and TRBJ1-1, with D perhaps TRBD1 (5 bases). The CDR3 loop spans 13 amino acids. CDR1 is MGHRA and CDR2 is YSYEKL in the germline V gene. Between the trimmed V and J ends, which lost 5 bases and 4 bases, there was a span of 11 bases. The CDR3 bases are TGCGCCAGCAGCTTAGGGGTGGTCACTGAAGCTTTCTTT. Encoded protein: CASSLGVVTEAFF.

This clone has just a few counts. This chain joins TRBV5-4 and TRBJ1-1; the match to TRBD1 covers 8 bases. V lost 4 bases, J lost 7 bases, and 3 bases stayed unmatched. The CDR3 contains 12 residues. In germline, CDR1 is SGHNT, CDR2 YYREEE (reference sequence). CDR3 nucleotide sequence: TGTGCCAGCAGCGAAGACAGGGGTGAAGCTTTCTTT. Its protein is CASSEDRGEAFF.

The V and J genes are TRBV29-1 and TRBJ2-5, with 13 bases aligning to TRBD2. Germline V gene lookup returns CDR1 SQVTM and CDR2 ANQGSEA. The V gene end was trimmed by 6 bases and the J gene end by 2 bases; junction bases not matched to a gene: 3. CDR3 size: 14 residues. The DNA of the CDR3 is TGCAGCGTGCGGACTAGCGGGGGTCAAGAGACCCAGTACTTC. Amino acids: CSVRTSGGQETQYF.

This clone came up once. The genes are TRBV6-6 and TRBJ1-5; a possible D gene is TRBD1 (5 bases). CDR1 is MNHNY, CDR2 SVGAGI, per germline (reference sequence). The CDR3 totals 13 residues. The V gene lost 7 bases and the J gene lost 6 bases, with 13 bases spanning the gap. The CDR3 sequence is CASTRASGQPQHF. CDR3 DNA: TGTGCCAGCACCAGGGCATCAGGTCAGCCCCAGCATTTT.

This clone was detected only a few times. The V call is TRBV19, the J call TRBJ2-6, with a tentative D call TRBD1 (5 bases). Per the germline V gene, CDR1 is LNHDA and CDR2 is SQIVND (reference sequence). With 3 bases removed from V and 2 bases from J, the gap between germline ends came to 8 bases. CDR3 size: 15 residues. The CDR3 region has the DNA TGTGCCAGTAGTATGGGGCACACTGGGGCCAACGTCCTGACTTTC. Translation: CASSMGHTGANVLTF.

This chain links TRBV29-1 with TRBJ2-7, with D hard to call. The CDR3 runs 15 residues. V gave up 0 bases and J gave up 0 bases, with 12 bases separating them. CDR1 and CDR2 from the germline V gene are SQVTM and ANQGSEA. In nucleotides, the CDR3 is TGCAGCGTTGAAGATCGAGGAGCTCCCTCCTACGAGCAGTACTTC. Translated: CSVEDRGAPSYEQYF.

The V and J genes are TRBV5-6 and TRBJ1-6; 10 bases are shared with TRBD1. The CDR3 loop spans 15 amino acids. V gave up 3 bases and J gave up 8 bases; unmatched junction bases: 5. The germline V gene encodes CDR1 SGHDT and CDR2 YYEEEE. DNA for the CDR3: TGTGCCAGCAGCTGGAGGACAGGGGGGGATTCACCCCTCCACTTT. This encodes CASSWRTGGDSPLHF.